This TCR beta chain was sequenced in a study of T cell responses to AZD1222 COVID-19 vaccine. Study findings and constraints: The study sampled repertoires only after the peak T cell response. Regions left unmutated in variants are reportedly the target of nearly half of spike-specific TCRs.

Sequencing used immunoSEQ multiplex PCR; TCRdb keeps in-frame clones, though not all of them. The sample shows tens of thousands of clones, approximately 87% of them seen only once. The CDR3 has 12 amino acids. Deletions cut 7 bases from V and 7 bases from J, with 13 bases between. Per germline, CDR1 MDHEN and CDR2 SYDVKM. About this clone itself: Its target is unknown.

This rearrangement joins TRBV28 to TRBJ1-1, with a possible D match to TRBD1 (5 bases). The receptor's source is an adult who received the AZD1222 COVID-19 vaccine. Source: peripheral blood, taken 28 days after the second AZD1222 dose. CDR3 bases: TGTGCCAGCACATCGGGGGGACTTGAAGCTTTCTTT. Encoded protein: CASTSGGLEAFF.